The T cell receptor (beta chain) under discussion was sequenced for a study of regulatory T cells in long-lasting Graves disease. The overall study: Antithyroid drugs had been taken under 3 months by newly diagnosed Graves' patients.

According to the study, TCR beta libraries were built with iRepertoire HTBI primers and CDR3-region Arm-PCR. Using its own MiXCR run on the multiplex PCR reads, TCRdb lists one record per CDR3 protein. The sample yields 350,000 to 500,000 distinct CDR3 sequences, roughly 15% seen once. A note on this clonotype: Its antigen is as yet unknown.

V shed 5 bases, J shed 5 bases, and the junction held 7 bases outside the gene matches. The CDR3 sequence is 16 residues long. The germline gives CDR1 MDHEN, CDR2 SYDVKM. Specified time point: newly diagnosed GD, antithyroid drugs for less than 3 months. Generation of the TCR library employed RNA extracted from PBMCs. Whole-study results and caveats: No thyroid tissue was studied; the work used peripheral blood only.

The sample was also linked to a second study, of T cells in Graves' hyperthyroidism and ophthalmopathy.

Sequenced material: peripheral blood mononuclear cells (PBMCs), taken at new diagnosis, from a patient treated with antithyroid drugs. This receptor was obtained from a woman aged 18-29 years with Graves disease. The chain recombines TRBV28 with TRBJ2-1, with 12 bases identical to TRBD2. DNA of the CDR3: TGTGCCAGCAGTCTTCCCCCTAGCGGGAGGGACAATGAGCAGTTCTTC. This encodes CASSLPPSGRDNEQFF.